This T cell receptor beta chain was found in a study of neurological immune-mediated disorders. Notes on the study in general: On phylogenetic grouping, the repertoires of 18 of 34 multiple sclerosis patients fell within one related-CDR3 cluster, constituting a possible signature. CDR3 amino acid sequences found in expanded clones were never shared across subjects, suggesting private repertoires in all groups.

PBMCs numbering 2 million and stored at -80 C yielded the unsorted libraries. TCRdb re-derived calls from the 5' RACE reads in MiXCR, one entry per CDR3 protein. This repertoire shows fewer than 75,000 distinct CDR3 sequences, 3% to 4% found once; its top ten account for approximately 3.5%. This clonotype was seen many times. Its specificity is unknown. Compared with germline, one end of the junction differs, possibly owing to a read error. The CDR3 has 14 amino acids. The germline CDR1 and CDR2 sequences are SGHRS and YFSETQ. The receptor comes from a middle-aged man with multiple sclerosis. The V and J genes are TRBV5-1 and TRBJ2-5; D is unresolved. Sequenced material: PBMCs. Written as DNA, the CDR3 is TGCGCCAGCAGGTTGGCTCAAACGGGTGAGACCCAGTACTTC. Protein: CASRLAQTGETQYF. The entire variable domain, with the rest obtained from reference TRBV5-1 and TRBJ2-5, is as follows: KAGVTQTPRYLIKTRGQQVTLSCSPISGHRSVSWYQQTPGQGLQFLFEYFSETQRNKGNFPGRFSGRQFSNSRSEMNVSTLELGDSALYLCASRLAQTGETQYFGPGTRLLVL.